This T cell receptor beta chain was recorded in a study of cytomegalovirus exposure and HLA in healthy donors. Overall study: Sequencing of some 200 million T cells in an earlier analysis found roughly 120 million unique TCR beta sequences. Findings and caveats of the study: Within a later analysis, the majority of CMV-associated TCR beta chains appeared HLA-restricted. In a later analysis, HLA-C alleles had the fewest associated TCRs, DRB1 alleles the most. As a later analysis showed, several of the most significant clusters appeared to be linked to common viral pathogens.

The CDR3 spans 14 residues. Trimming at V came to 7 bases and at J to 5 bases, leaving 10 bases not matched to a gene. In germline, CDR1 is MNHNY, CDR2 SVGAGI (reference sequence). Primers for the PCR totalled 60 Vbeta and 13 Jbeta. The data were produced by immunoSEQ multiplex PCR, yet TCRdb's version contains in-frame clones alone and is incomplete. The repertoire holds about 160,000 clones, with 80% to 85% as singletons. Comment on this clone: The antigen is undetermined.

Input material: PBMCs. The chain employs TRBV6-6 and TRBJ2-5, with 7 bases lining up with TRBD2. The receptor was derived from a male donor in good health and CMV-seropositive. CDR3 sequence: CASKAGVIGETQYF. The CDR3 DNA reads as TGTGCCAGCAAGGCGGGAGTCATCGGGGAGACCCAGTACTTC.